These T cell receptor beta chains were read from a single sample in a study of CD8 T cells in ankylosing spondylitis. Using its own MiXCR run on the 5' RACE reads, TCRdb lists one record per CDR3 protein. Found here are 150,000 to 200,000 distinct CDR3 sequences, roughly 18% of them singletons; the top ten hold 4.3%. The sample comprised blood, either unsorted or a sorted T cell fraction (not recorded which). The origin of the receptors is a male donor aged 10 to 35 with ankylosing spondylitis or in good health (not recorded which). CDR3s include the opening cysteine and the closing phenylalanine or tryptophan. The D gene is left open where the match is weak. Clone size is given for some rows only: seen once, a few or many times, or a class if the clone is expanded.

cdr3_aa,cdr3_nt,clone_size,j_call,d_call,v_call
CASSQDPRVFGEQFF,TGTGCCAGCAGCCAAGATCCCCGGGTGTTCGGTGAGCAGTTCTTC,many,TRBJ2-1,-,TRBV3-1
CSAYTYEQYF,TGCAGTGCTTACACCTACGAGCAGTACTTC,many,TRBJ2-7,-,TRBV20-1
CASSFGYEQYF,TGTGCCAGCAGTTTCGGCTACGAGCAGTACTTC,many,TRBJ2-7,-,TRBV6-5
CASSYSPGIDEQFF,TGTGCCAGCAGTTACTCACCAGGGATCGATGAGCAGTTCTTC,many,TRBJ2-1,-,TRBV6-5
CASSRAREGTGELFF,TGTGCCAGCAGCCGGGCTAGGGAAGGCACCGGGGAGCTGTTTTTT,many,TRBJ2-2,-,TRBV6-5
CATSAGGLYSNQPQHF,TGTGCCACCTCCGCCGGCGGTCTATATAGCAATCAGCCCCAGCATTTT,-,TRBJ1-5,-,TRBV15
CASSFSGVNTEAFF,TGTGCCAGCAGTTTCTCCGGAGTTAACACTGAAGCTTTCTTT,many,TRBJ1-1,-,TRBV6-5
CASSEGTDPNQPQHF,TGCGCCAGCAGCGAAGGGACGGATCCAAATCAGCCCCAGCATTTT,many,TRBJ1-5,-,TRBV5-1
CASGLVLIGAPNYGYTF,TGTGCTAGTGGTTTGGTATTGATAGGGGCCCCCAACTATGGCTACACCTTC,-,TRBJ1-2,-,TRBV12-5
CASGQGQETQYF,TGCGCCAGCGGACAGGGTCAGGAGACCCAGTACTTC,many,TRBJ2-5,TRBD1,TRBV5-1
CASSRPGLHIPGTQYF,TGCGCCAGCAGCCGCCCGGGACTCCACATCCCAGGGACCCAGTACTTC,-,TRBJ2-5,-,TRBV5-1
CSAIQTTTGFGYTF,TGCAGTGCTATTCAGACAACGACAGGGTTCGGCTACACCTTC,-,TRBJ1-2,TRBD1,TRBV20-1
CASSRPAGGVGVNEQFF,TGTGCCAGCTCTCGCCCGGCAGGCGGGGTAGGGGTCAATGAGCAGTTCTTC,many,TRBJ2-1,-,TRBV18
CASSPGFDTQYF,TGTGCCAGCAGCCCAGGGTTTGATACGCAGTATTTT,many,TRBJ2-3,-,TRBV6-5
CASSDRGSGANVLTF,TGTGCCAGCAGCGACAGGGGGTCTGGGGCCAACGTCCTGACTTTC,many,TRBJ2-6,TRBD1,TRBV7-9
CASSPRGGQGERYYGYTF,TGTGCCAGCAGCCCGAGGGGGGGACAGGGGGAGAGATACTATGGCTACACCTTC,many,TRBJ1-2,TRBD1,TRBV7-3
CASRDTTYEAFF,TGTGCCAGCAGGGACACAACGTATGAAGCTTTCTTT,many,TRBJ1-1,-,TRBV28
CASSQVDSQFF,TGTGCCAGCAGCCAAGTCGATTCGCAGTTCTTC,few,TRBJ2-1,-,TRBV3-1
CAISEGHWPYNEQFF,TGTGCCATCAGTGAAGGCCACTGGCCCTACAATGAGCAGTTCTTC,many,TRBJ2-1,-,TRBV10-3
CASRAEPDQETQYF,TGTGCCAGCAGGGCGGAACCAGATCAAGAGACCCAGTACTTC,many,TRBJ2-5,-,TRBV5-6
CSARDPDYSNQPQHF,TGCAGTGCTAGAGATCCGGATTATAGCAATCAGCCCCAGCATTTT,many,TRBJ1-5,-,TRBV20-1
CASSLGGADTQYF,TGTGCCAGCAGCTTAGGTGGCGCAGATACGCAGTATTTT,many,TRBJ2-3,-,TRBV5-1
CASSLGPGQGWEQYF,TGTGCCAGCAGCTTAGGCCCGGGACAGGGATGGGAGCAGTACTTC,many,TRBJ2-7,TRBD1,TRBV7-9
CASTRGLGKNIQYF,TGTGCCAGCACCCGGGGGTTAGGGAAAAACATTCAGTACTTC,many,TRBJ2-4,-,TRBV2
CATSDPGTAGNQPQHF,TGTGCCACCAGTGACCCAGGGACAGCCGGCAATCAGCCCCAGCATTTT,many,TRBJ1-5,TRBD1,TRBV24-1
CASSGYSGTVNTGELFF,TGTGCCAGCAGTGGATACTCGGGGACGGTGAACACCGGGGAGCTGTTTTTT,-,TRBJ2-2,-,TRBV25-1
CSASGEPDTQYF,TGCAGTGCTAGCGGAGAGCCTGATACGCAGTATTTT,-,TRBJ2-3,-,TRBV20-1
CASRRSAEGGNEQFF,TGTGCCAGCAGACGGTCGGCGGAGGGGGGCAATGAGCAGTTCTTC,many,TRBJ2-1,-,TRBV13
CASSPRWASGRTDTQYF,TGTGCCAGCAGCCCCCGATGGGCTAGCGGGAGAACAGATACGCAGTATTTT,many,TRBJ2-3,TRBD2,TRBV12-3/TRBV12-4
CASTLAGAHNEQFF,TGTGCCAGCACGCTAGCGGGAGCCCACAATGAGCAGTTCTTC,many,TRBJ2-1,TRBD2,TRBV12-3/TRBV12-4
CASSQDPGVNTEAFF,TGTGCCAGCAGCCAAGATCCAGGGGTGAACACTGAAGCTTTCTTT,many,TRBJ1-1,-,TRBV3-1
CASSYGSGRTHEQYF,TGTGCCAGCAGTTACGGGAGCGGGAGGACCCACGAGCAGTACTTC,many,TRBJ2-7,TRBD2,TRBV6-2/TRBV6-3
CASSEVGSLNEQFF,TGTGCCAGCAGTGAGGTGGGTAGCCTGAATGAGCAGTTCTTC,-,TRBJ2-1,-,TRBV6-6
CSAIQPTGGHTDTQYF,TGCAGTGCTATCCAACCCACAGGGGGCCACACAGATACGCAGTATTTT,many,TRBJ2-3,TRBD1,TRBV20-1
CASSFRFLSGNNEQFF,TGTGCCAGCAGTTTTCGGTTTCTTAGCGGTAACAATGAGCAGTTCTTC,many,TRBJ2-1,-,TRBV12-3/TRBV12-4
CASSRTGGRTYEQYF,TGCGCCAGCAGCCGGACGGGAGGGCGAACCTACGAGCAGTACTTC,many,TRBJ2-7,TRBD2,TRBV5-1
CASSLTGGGTDTQYF,TGTGCCAGCAGCTTAACAGGGGGCGGCACAGATACGCAGTATTTT,few,TRBJ2-3,TRBD1,TRBV7-3
CASSTTGQGIQPQHF,TGTGCCAGCAGCACGACGGGACAGGGAATTCAGCCCCAGCATTTT,many,TRBJ1-5,TRBD1,TRBV7-9
CASRALRGFSGNTIYF,TGTGCCAGCAGGGCGTTGAGGGGATTCTCTGGAAACACCATATATTTT,-,TRBJ1-3,-,TRBV6-2/TRBV6-3
CASSLVGGPDTQYF,TGTGCCAGCAGCTTAGTCGGGGGTCCGGATACGCAGTATTTT,many,TRBJ2-3,-,TRBV11-2
CASSAPGQGIETQYF,TGTGCCAGCAGCGCACCCGGACAGGGTATAGAGACCCAGTACTTC,many,TRBJ2-5,TRBD1,TRBV11-2
CASSTGAYNEQFF,TGTGCCAGCAGCACGGGGGCCTACAATGAGCAGTTCTTC,few,TRBJ2-1,-,TRBV11-2
CASSAFDTEAFF,TGTGCCAGCAGTGCCTTTGACACTGAAGCTTTCTTT,many,TRBJ1-1,-,TRBV6-1
CAIGRNGNTEAFF,TGTGCCATCGGTAGGAATGGGAACACTGAAGCTTTCTTT,many,TRBJ1-1,-,TRBV10-3
CASSEDRNNSPLHF,TGCGCCAGCAGCGAGGACAGGAATAATTCACCCCTCCACTTT,many,TRBJ1-6,TRBD1,TRBV5-1
CASSPDLTRSQHF,TGTGCCAGCTCACCTGACCTGACCCGGTCCCAGCATTTT,many,TRBJ1-5,-,TRBV18
CASSTTGTVNYGYTF,TGTGCCAGCAGCACAACAGGGACCGTGAACTATGGCTACACCTTC,many,TRBJ1-2,-,TRBV12-3/TRBV12-4
CSVGDRSNEKLFF,TGCAGCGTTGGGGACAGGAGTAATGAAAAACTGTTTTTT,-,TRBJ1-4,TRBD1,TRBV29-1
CASSQDITGELFF,TGCGCCAGCAGCCAAGATATAACCGGGGAGCTGTTTTTT,-,TRBJ2-2,-,TRBV4-3
CASSGIGTSGYSYEQFF,TGTGCCAGCAGTGGGATCGGGACTAGCGGTTATAGCTATGAGCAGTTCTTC,-,TRBJ2-1,TRBD2,TRBV2
CSARDPPGQIYEQYF,TGCAGTGCTAGAGATCCTCCGGGACAGATCTACGAGCAGTACTTC,many,TRBJ2-7,TRBD1,TRBV20-1
CASSSRGLSMYTF,TGTGCCAGCAGCTCCAGGGGGCTTTCAATGTACACCTTC,many,TRBJ1-2,TRBD1,TRBV7-2
CSVEGRTHTGELFF,TGCAGCGTTGAAGGGCGGACGCACACCGGGGAGCTGTTTTTT,many,TRBJ2-2,-,TRBV29-1
CASSEEVAKETQYF,TGTGCCAGCAGTGAAGAGGTTGCCAAAGAGACCCAGTACTTC,few,TRBJ2-5,-,TRBV2
CASSVTATYEQYF,TGTGCCAGCAGTGTGACAGCGACCTACGAGCAGTACTTC,many,TRBJ2-7,-,TRBV12-3/TRBV12-4
CSVARGQETEAFF,TGCAGCGTCGCCAGGGGGCAGGAAACTGAAGCTTTCTTT,-,TRBJ1-1,TRBD1,TRBV29-1